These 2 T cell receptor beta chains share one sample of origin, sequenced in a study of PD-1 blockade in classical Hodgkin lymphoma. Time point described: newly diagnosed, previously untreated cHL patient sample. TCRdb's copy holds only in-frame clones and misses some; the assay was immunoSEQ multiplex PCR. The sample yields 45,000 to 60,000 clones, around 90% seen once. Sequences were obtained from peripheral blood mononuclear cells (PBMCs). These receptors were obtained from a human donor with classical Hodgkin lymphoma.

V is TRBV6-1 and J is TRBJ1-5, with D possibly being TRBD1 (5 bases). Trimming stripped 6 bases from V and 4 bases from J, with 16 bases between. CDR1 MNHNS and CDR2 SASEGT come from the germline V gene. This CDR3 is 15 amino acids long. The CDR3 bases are TGTGCCAGCAGAGAGGACAAGGTTAGAAATCAGCCCCAGCATTTT. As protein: CASREDKVRNQPQHF.

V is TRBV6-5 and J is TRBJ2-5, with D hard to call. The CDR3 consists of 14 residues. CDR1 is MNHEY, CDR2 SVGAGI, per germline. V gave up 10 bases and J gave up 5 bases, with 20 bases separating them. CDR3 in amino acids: CATQDGLTRETQYF. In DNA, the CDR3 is TGTGCCACCCAGGACGGGCTGACACGGGAGACCCAGTACTTC.